What follows are 3 T cell receptor beta chains derived from one specimen sequenced in a study of blood T cell repertoires in COVID-19. Only in-frame clones appear in the TCRdb table, and some are missing; sequencing was by immunoSEQ multiplex PCR. In the table there are some 150,000 clones, more than 80% of which are singletons. Sequenced material: peripheral blood. The source is a human donor in a cohort sampled during active COVID-19.

This chain joins TRBV6-1 and TRBJ2-6; D gene uncertain. Germline lookup yields CDR1 MNHNS and CDR2 SASEGT. The CDR3 totals 15 residues. Trimming pared 1 base from V and 0 bases from J, leaving 4 bases between. The CDR3 here is CASSEGSSGANVLTF. CDR3 in DNA: TGTGCCAGCAGTGAAGGGAGCTCTGGGGCCAACGTCCTGACTTTC.

The CDR3, as DNA: TGTGCCAGTAGACTAGGGGGAGGGCCTTACAATGAGCAGTTCTTC. This sequence encodes CASRLGGGPYNEQFF. This chain uses TRBV19 with TRBJ2-1; a weak D match, TRBD2 (7 bases). The V gene's germline CDR1 is LNHDA and CDR2 SQIVND (reference sequence). V lost 6 bases and J lost 4, with 16 bases in between. The CDR3 runs to 15 residues.

V and J are TRBV3-1 (or the pseudogene TRBV3-2) and TRBJ1-2, with D unclear. The V and J ends lost 1 base and 5 bases respectively, with 14 bases between them. Germline CDR1 is LGHDT and CDR2 is YNNKEL (reference sequence). CDR3 size: 15 residues. The CDR3 protein is CASSQATGKWYGYTF. The CDR3 coding sequence is TGTGCCAGCAGCCAAGCGACGGGAAAATGGTATGGCTACACCTTC.